A single sample gave rise to the 14 T cell receptor beta chains below, sequenced in a study of blood T cell repertoires in COVID-19 (dated by TCRdb to 2020 to 2022). The protocol used for the library was the immunoSEQ multiplex PCR assay. Entries here come from immuneACCESS through TCRdb and include only in-frame sequences with V and J called. Some clones fail to appear in such tables; in the studies checked, an unresolved V gene covers under half of the shortfall, and the cause of the remainder is unknown. The sample table shows 13,000 or so clones, and over 75% are seen once. Together, the top ten hold 2.6% of the sample. The sequenced sample was peripheral blood. The receptor source for this set is a human donor in a cohort sampled during active COVID-19.

This chain connects TRBV6-2 or TRBV6-3 to TRBJ1-5; no reliable D call. Germline CDR1 is MNHEY and CDR2 is SVGEGT. CDR3 length: 13 amino acids. Trimming cost V 2 bases and J 3 bases, with 5 bases left between them. DNA for the CDR3: TGTGCCAGCAGTTACGGAGCCAATCAGCCCCAGCATTTT. It encodes CASSYGANQPQHF.

The chain couples TRBV7-8 to TRBJ1-1, with unresolved D. V was clipped by 3 bases and J by 5 bases, with 10 bases between them. The CDR3 loop spans 13 amino acids. Germline V gives CDR1 SGHVS, CDR2 FQNEAQ. CDR3 protein: CASSLALGTEAFF. The CDR3, as DNA: TGTGCCAGCAGCTTGGCGCTCGGGACTGAAGCTTTCTTT. The full variable domain, with the rest looked up from reference TRBV7-8 and TRBJ1-1, is GAGVSQSPRYKVAKRGQDVALRCDPISGHVSLFWYQQALGQGPEFLTYFQNEAQLDKSGLPSDRFFAERPEGSVSTLKIQRTQQEDSAVYLCASSLALGTEAFFGQGTRLTVV.

This chain connects TRBV7-2 to TRBJ1-5, with a tentative D call TRBD1 (5 bases). The length of the CDR3 is 14 residues. V gave up 4 bases and J gave up 5 bases, with 12 bases separating them. CDR1 and CDR2 from the germline V gene are SGHTA and FQGNSA. The CDR3 sequence: CASSSRGEDQPQHF. As DNA, the CDR3 is TGTGCCAGCAGCTCAAGGGGCGAAGATCAGCCCCAGCATTTT.

J is TRBJ2-4 and V is TRBV6-2 or TRBV6-3; 9 nucleotides agree with TRBD1. The CDR3 runs 16 residues. The trim removed 5 bases at V and 5 bases at J, leaving 10 bases unmatched. Germline CDR1 and CDR2: MNHEY and SVGEGT. The CDR3 bases are TGTGCCAGCAGTCATCTCAAACAGGGGGCTCAAAACATTCAGTACTTC. Protein: CASSHLKQGAQNIQYF.

The chain carries TRBV19 and TRBJ2-5, with no clear D. Per germline, CDR1 LNHDA and CDR2 SQIVND (reference sequence). CDR3 size: 14 residues. V lost 5 bases to trimming and J lost 1 base, with 11 bases between them. The CDR3 DNA follows: TGTGCCAGTAGTTCAAGGAACAGCCAAGAGACCCAGTACTTC. It encodes CASSSRNSQETQYF.

The chain uses TRBV29-1 and TRBJ1-2, with D maybe TRBD1 (5 bases). The CDR3 has 13 amino acids. CDR1 is SQVTM, CDR2 ANQGSEA, per germline. The germline V and J ends were trimmed by 4 bases and 2 bases, with 11 bases remaining between them. The DNA of the CDR3 is TGCAGCGTTGCGGCAGGGTCGAACTATGGCTACACCTTC. Amino acid sequence: CSVAAGSNYGYTF.

The chain uses TRBV7-2 and TRBJ2-2; TRBD1 agrees at 7 bases. CDR1 SGHTA and CDR2 FQGNSA come from the germline V gene. The trim removed 5 bases at V and 0 bases at J, leaving 6 bases unmatched. The CDR3 covers 16 residues. Here the CDR3 reads CASSLVTGANTGELFF. Written as DNA, the CDR3 is TGTGCCAGCAGCCTTGTTACAGGGGCGAACACCGGGGAGCTGTTTTTT.

The chain combines TRBV3-1 (or the pseudogene TRBV3-2) with TRBJ2-2; the D gene is possibly TRBD2 (6 bases). This CDR3 has 18 residues. Trimming left V 3 bases short and J 1 base short, with 18 bases between. Germline-derived CDR1 and CDR2 are LGHDT and YNNKEL (reference sequence). CDR3 protein: CASSQFTAGTLNTGELFF. DNA for the CDR3: TGTGCCAGCAGCCAGTTCACAGCCGGGACTCTGAACACCGGGGAGCTGTTTTTT.

The chain is built from TRBV3-1 (or the pseudogene TRBV3-2) and TRBJ1-6; D possibly corresponds to TRBD1 (6 bases). CDR3 length equals 14 residues. V gave up 4 bases and J gave up 9 bases, with 13 bases separating them. The germline V gene encodes CDR1 LGHDT and CDR2 YNNKEL (reference sequence). CDR3 sequence reads: CASSLGPRGSPLHF. As DNA, the CDR3 is TGTGCCAGCAGCCTCGGGCCCAGGGGTTCACCCCTCCACTTT.

The V call is TRBV5-6, the J call TRBJ1-3; 9 bases line up with TRBD1. The V gene's germline CDR1 is SGHDT and CDR2 YYEEEE. Losses at the gene ends were 2 bases for V and 0 bases for J; bases not matched to a gene: 3. The length of the CDR3 is 16 residues. The CDR3 nucleotides read TGTGCCAGCAGCTTCGGGACAGGGAGCTCTGGAAACACCATATATTTT. Amino acid sequence: CASSFGTGSSGNTIYF.

This sequence joins TRBV30 and TRBJ2-1, with 11 positions matching TRBD2. The length of the CDR3 is 14 residues. Losses at the gene ends were 1 base for V and 8 bases for J; bases not matched to a gene: 4. The germline CDR1 and CDR2 sequences are GTSNPN and SVGIG (reference sequence). CDR3 loop: CAWSATSGIDEQFF. The CDR3 region has the DNA TGTGCCTGGAGTGCGACTAGCGGGATAGATGAGCAGTTCTTC.

The J gene is TRBJ2-1, the V gene TRBV6-5; 9 bases line up with TRBD1. CDR1 is MNHEY, CDR2 SVGAGI, per germline. The CDR3 has 15 residues. J was trimmed by 4 bases and V by 2 bases; bases with no gene match: 3. The CDR3 DNA is TGTGCCAGCAGTTACCCCGGGACAGGGTACAATGAGCAGTTCTTC. It encodes CASSYPGTGYNEQFF.

The chain carries TRBV4-3 and TRBJ2-1, with 7 nucleotides matching TRBD1. Trimming cost V 0 bases and J 8 bases; bases outside gene matches: 10. The CDR3 contains 16 residues. Germline V gives CDR1 LGHNA, CDR2 YSLEER. CDR3 coding DNA: TGCGCCAGCAGCCAAGATTGGAGAGGGGGCTATGATGAGCAGTTCTTC. This sequence encodes CASSQDWRGGYDEQFF.

V is TRBV14 and J is TRBJ2-7, with D possibly being TRBD2 (5 bases). Germline CDR1 and CDR2: SGHDN and FVKESK. Trimming left V 4 bases short and J 6 bases short, with 16 bases between. The CDR3 has 14 amino acids. The CDR3 protein is CASSRLLGSVEQYF. The CDR3, as DNA: TGTGCCAGCAGCCGCCTGCTGGGGAGCGTCGAGCAGTACTTC.